Listed here is a single T cell receptor beta chain. Its matching antigen is unknown. Co-extraction of RNA and DNA was performed on about 19-31 mg of unsorted bulk tissue. At sampling, these chronic HBV carriers had received no treatment. TCR beta cDNA was made from approximately 500 ng total RNA with a constant-region primer. Researchers made the TCR beta libraries by running three nested multiplex PCR rounds with slightly modified ARM-PCR. A C-beta reverse primer was combined with TRBV1-TRBV30 forward primers in the first two PCR rounds, and each round had 10 cycles. TCRdb ran MiXCR on the multiplex PCR reads and lists one entry per CDR3 protein. In the table there are over 100,000 distinct CDR3 sequences, less than 75% of which are singletons. This entry is derived from a study of tumor-infiltrating lymphocytes in primary liver carcinoma. Study-level information: Tissue type made little difference to sample yields of roughly 3.5 to 8 million productive TCRbeta reads.

Study-level points and caveats: Significantly greater top-250-clone fractions characterized tumors relative to blood (p = 0.039). Tumor-adjacent and tumor-blood pairs shared less of their repertoires than tumor region pairs shared.

V was shortened by 5 bases and J by 4 bases, with 20 bases between the two germline ends. Germline-derived CDR1 and CDR2 are SGHAT and FQNNGV. The CDR3 has 16 residues. The chain carries TRBV11-2 and TRBJ1-1; the D gene is possibly TRBD1 (6 bases). The receptor was derived from a woman in her sixties with primary liver carcinoma and hepatitis B virus infection. The sample consisted of tumor-adjacent normal liver tissue. CDR3: CASSATTGYIGTEAFF. In DNA, the CDR3 is TGTGCCAGCAGCGCCACAACAGGGTACATTGGCACTGAAGCTTTCTTT.